These 23 T cell receptor beta chains came from one sample sequenced in a study of T cell clones after liver transplantation. The method was immunoSEQ multiplex PCR; TCRdb's version includes in-frame clones alone and lacks a portion of them. The sample has 95,000 to 110,000 clones, roughly four fifths seen once. The sample consisted of CD4+ T cells from blood, taken roughly 50 months after liver transplant. These receptors all stem from a human patient who received a liver transplant. Some of the T cells may derive from the graft donor.

This clone was seen only a few times. The gene calls are TRBV19 and TRBJ1-3; D is perhaps TRBD1 (5 bases). Germline V gene data show CDR1 as LNHDA and CDR2 as SQIVND (reference sequence). V was cut by 7 bases and J by 0 bases, with 13 bases left in between. This CDR3 comprises 15 residues. CDR3 residues: CASIHRDGSGNTIYF. As DNA, the CDR3 is TGTGCCAGTATACACCGGGACGGCTCTGGAAACACCATATATTTT. Drawing the rest from reference TRBV19 and TRBJ1-3, the complete variable domain is DGGITQSPKYLFRKEGQNVTLSCEQNLNHDAMYWYRQDPGQGLRLIYYSQIVNDFQKGDIAEGYSVSREKKESFPLTVTSAQKNPTAFYLCASIHRDGSGNTIYFGEGSWLTVV.

The chain combines TRBV6-5 with TRBJ1-4; 7 nucleotides align to TRBD1. Trimming at V came to 0 bases and at J to 10 bases, leaving 5 bases not matched to a gene. There are 14 residues in the CDR3. Germline CDR1 and CDR2: MNHEY and SVGAGI. The CDR3 nucleotides read TGTGCCAGCAGTTACTCGACCAGGGGGGGAAAACTGTTTTTT. Translated: CASSYSTRGGKLFF.

This clone appeared once. The chain joins TRBV11-2 to TRBJ1-5; 7 nucleotides align to TRBD1. Trimming cost V 5 bases and J 5 bases; bases outside gene matches: 9. CDR1 is SGHAT and CDR2 is FQNNGV in the germline V gene. The CDR3 consists of 15 residues. The CDR3 sequence: CASSLQGQGHQPQHF. In DNA form, the CDR3 reads TGTGCCAGCAGCCTACAGGGGCAGGGACATCAGCCCCAGCATTTT. The full variable domain, its missing parts supplied by reference TRBV11-2 and TRBJ1-5, is EAGVAQSPRYKIIEKRQSVAFWCNPISGHATLYWYQQILGQGPKLLIQFQNNGVVDDSQLPKDRFSAERLKGVDSTLKIQPAKLEDSAVYLCASSLQGQGHQPQHFGDGTRLSIL.

This clone has only a few counts. The rearrangement uses TRBV15 and TRBJ2-2; D could derive from TRBD1 or TRBD2 (5 bases each). CDR1 is LNHNV, CDR2 YYDKDF, per germline (reference sequence). The V gene lost 4 bases and the J gene lost 6 bases, with 12 bases spanning the gap. CDR3 length: 14 residues. This chain's CDR3 is CATSNTLGAGELFF. As DNA, the CDR3 is TGTGCCACCAGCAACACCCTGGGGGCCGGGGAGCTGTTTTTT.

The rearrangement links TRBV7-8 to TRBJ1-1; a possible D gene is TRBD1 (6 bases). Trimming removed 1 base at V and 4 bases at J, with 13 bases between. This CDR3 region has 15 residues. Germline assignment: CDR1 SGHVS and CDR2 FQNEAQ. In DNA, the CDR3 is TGTGCCAGCAGCTTAGACCCCAGGGGACTCACTGAAGCTTTCTTT. It encodes CASSLDPRGLTEAFF.

Turning to this clone: The same CDR3 is also encoded by other DNA sequences in this sample. The genes are TRBV10-3 and TRBJ1-1, with 8 bases lining up with TRBD1. V trimming: 6 bases; J trimming: 4 bases; junction bases outside the gene matches: 1. Germline values: CDR1 ENHRY, CDR2 SYGVKD. This CDR3 has 12 residues. Here the CDR3 reads CAISTGGTEAFF. DNA of the CDR3: TGTGCCATCAGCACAGGGGGCACTGAAGCTTTCTTT.

This chain joins TRBV5-1 and TRBJ1-4; 9 nucleotides agree with TRBD1. Germline CDR1 reads SGHRS; CDR2 reads YFSETQ. The length of the CDR3 is 15 residues. V gave up 0 bases and J gave up 8 bases; unmatched junction bases: 5. The CDR3 DNA reads as TGCGCCAGCAGCTTGGTGACAGGGGGTTGGGAAAAACTGTTTTTT. Translated, it gives CASSLVTGGWEKLFF. Based on the CDR3 plus reference TRBV5-1 and TRBJ1-4, the full variable domain is KAGVTQTPRYLIKTRGQQVTLSCSPISGHRSVSWYQQTPGQGLQFLFEYFSETQRNKGNFPGRFSGRQFSNSRSEMNVSTLELGDSALYLCASSLVTGGWEKLFFGSGTQLSVL.

V gene TRBV5-6 combines with J gene TRBJ2-6, with no clear D. Looked up from germline, CDR1 is SGHDT and CDR2 is YYEEEE. This CDR3 comprises 14 residues. Trimming left V 5 bases short and J 4 bases short, with 10 bases between. The CDR3 DNA sequence: TGTGCCAGCAGATGGGGAAACGGGGCCAACGTCCTGACTTTC. Residues: CASRWGNGANVLTF.

The chain joins TRBV6-5 to TRBJ1-1; 8 bases are a match to TRBD1. V lost 2 bases and J lost 10; bases outside the gene matches: 12. Germline V gene lookup returns CDR1 MNHEY and CDR2 SVGAGI. This CDR3 region has 15 residues. CDR3 coding DNA: TGTGCCAGCAGTTACAACCCCGGGCAGGGGGCACGAGCTTTCTTT. This gives the protein CASSYNPGQGARAFF.

V usage is TRBV10-2 and J usage is TRBJ1-1, with a possible D match to TRBD1 (5 bases). The CDR3 spans 17 residues. Germline V gene sequence: CDR1 WSHSY, CDR2 SAAADI. The V end lost 4 bases, the J end lost 0 bases, and 18 bases lay between the germline ends. CDR3 protein: CASSGGGGQTLNTEAFF. CDR3 nucleotides: TGCGCCAGCAGTGGAGGCGGCGGACAAACTTTGAACACTGAAGCTTTCTTT.

The chain employs TRBV18 and TRBJ2-1; 9 bases map to TRBD2. The CDR3 has 15 amino acids. The germline V gene encodes CDR1 KGHSH and CDR2 LQKENI. The junction had 11 bases not matched to a gene; V was cut back by 5 bases and J by 9 bases. CDR3 sequence reads: CASSDYAGGPGEQFF. The CDR3 nucleotides are TGTGCCAGCTCAGACTATGCGGGAGGGCCAGGTGAGCAGTTCTTC.

This chain links TRBV5-1 with TRBJ2-3; a possible D gene is TRBD2 (6 bases). This CDR3 is 14 amino acids long. V dropped 7 bases and J dropped 2 bases, with 14 bases sitting between them. Germline CDR1 reads SGHRS; CDR2 reads YFSETQ. This CDR3 is CASRKAGFTDTQYF. The CDR3, as DNA: TGCGCCAGCCGGAAAGCGGGTTTCACAGATACGCAGTATTTT.

This chain uses TRBV6-1 with TRBJ1-1, with D unresolved. This CDR3 comprises 13 residues. The V and J ends lost 4 bases and 7 bases respectively, with 13 bases between them. Germline V gene sequence: CDR1 MNHNS, CDR2 SASEGT. CDR3 loop: CASSALYAIEAFF. CDR3 bases: TGTGCCAGCAGTGCTCTTTACGCGATTGAAGCTTTCTTT.

The gene calls are TRBV6-5 and TRBJ2-5; 8 positions agree with TRBD1. CDR1 and CDR2 from the germline V gene are MNHEY and SVGAGI. Unmatched junction bases numbered 8, after V lost 9 bases and J lost 5 bases. The CDR3 covers 13 residues. Here the CDR3 reads CASTGGSGETQYF. The DNA for the CDR3 is TGTGCCAGTACAGGGGGTTCAGGGGAGACCCAGTACTTC.

The chain has TRBV19 and TRBJ1-4; 8 bases line up with TRBD1. V was pared by 1 base and J by 0 bases, with 1 base of the junction left unmatched. Germline CDR1 is LNHDA and CDR2 is SQIVND (reference sequence). The CDR3 runs 16 residues. For the CDR3, the DNA is TGTGCCAGTAGTATAGTGACAGGGGCAACTAATGAAAAACTGTTTTTT. It encodes CASSIVTGATNEKLFF.

The chain employs TRBV5-1 and TRBJ1-1, with D perhaps matching TRBD1 (5 bases). Trimming shortened V by 3 bases and J by 0 bases, and 9 bases separated the two germline ends. Germline lookup yields CDR1 SGHRS and CDR2 YFSETQ. This CDR3 region has 14 residues. In nucleotides, the CDR3 is TGCGCCAGCAGCTCGGACAACATGAACACTGAAGCTTTCTTT. Translating gives CASSSDNMNTEAFF.

J is TRBJ2-7 and V is TRBV2, with D uncertain. The CDR3 has 13 residues. The V gene's germline CDR1 is SNHLY and CDR2 FYNNEI. The V gene lost 6 bases and the J gene lost 6 bases, with 15 bases spanning the gap. CDR3 DNA sequence: TGTGCCAGCAGCCCGGTGGGCGATGGCGAGCAGTACTTC. Its translation is CASSPVGDGEQYF.

The sample holds a few counts of this clone. As DNA, the CDR3 is TGTGCCAGCAACATCATCAGGGTTGGTACTGAAGCTTTCTTT. It translates to CASNIIRVGTEAFF. J is TRBJ1-1 and V is TRBV5-6, with a weak D call TRBD1 (5 bases). The CDR3 covers 14 residues. Germline V gene lookup returns CDR1 SGHDT and CDR2 YYEEEE. Trimming stripped 6 bases from V and 5 bases from J, with 17 bases between.

The chain joins TRBV27 to TRBJ1-5, with 10 positions matching TRBD1. The CDR3 totals 14 residues. The germline V gene has CDR1 MNHEY and CDR2 SMNVEV (reference sequence). The V and J ends lost 6 bases and 7 bases, in that order; junction bases with no gene match: 6. The CDR3: CASSRDRGWQPQHF. DNA for the CDR3: TGTGCCAGCAGCCGGGACAGGGGTTGGCAGCCCCAGCATTTT.

V usage is TRBV28 and J usage is TRBJ2-1; 8 bases match TRBD1. This CDR3 has 16 residues. The germline gives CDR1 MDHEN, CDR2 SYDVKM. V shed 5 bases, J shed 6 bases, and the junction held 12 bases outside the gene matches. The CDR3 coding sequence is TGTGCCAGCAGTGTCCTCGGGACAGGCCACGGCAATGAGCAGTTCTTC. Protein: CASSVLGTGHGNEQFF.

The J gene is TRBJ1-2, the V gene TRBV15; D is undetermined. Deletions cut 3 bases from V and 4 bases from J, with 12 bases between. The CDR3 sequence is 14 residues long. Looked up from germline, CDR1 is LNHNV and CDR2 is YYDKDF (reference sequence). CDR3 residues: CATSSGNSGYGYTF. In DNA, the CDR3 is TGTGCCACCAGCAGTGGGAACTCCGGCTATGGCTACACCTTC.

The chain couples TRBV4-3 to TRBJ1-2, with 11 bases identical to TRBD1. Germline V lookup: CDR1 LGHNA, CDR2 YSLEER. The CDR3 loop spans 17 amino acids. Trimming at V came to 5 bases and at J to 4 bases, leaving 12 bases not matched to a gene. The CDR3 protein is CASSAETGTGGSYGYTF. CDR3 DNA: TGCGCCAGCAGCGCCGAAACCGGGACAGGGGGTTCCTATGGCTACACCTTC.

The chain has TRBV5-1 and TRBJ1-3; D call uncertain. CDR3 length equals 14 residues. Germline V gene sequence: CDR1 SGHRS, CDR2 YFSETQ. The ends were cut back, 4 bases at V and 0 bases at J, with 8 bases in the middle. The CDR3 DNA sequence: TGCGCCAGCAGCCCACTCAACTCTGGAAACACCATATATTTT. Translation: CASSPLNSGNTIYF. Using reference TRBV5-1 and TRBJ1-3 for the parts outside the CDR3, the full variable domain is KAGVTQTPRYLIKTRGQQVTLSCSPISGHRSVSWYQQTPGQGLQFLFEYFSETQRNKGNFPGRFSGRQFSNSRSEMNVSTLELGDSALYLCASSPLNSGNTIYFGEGSWLTVV.